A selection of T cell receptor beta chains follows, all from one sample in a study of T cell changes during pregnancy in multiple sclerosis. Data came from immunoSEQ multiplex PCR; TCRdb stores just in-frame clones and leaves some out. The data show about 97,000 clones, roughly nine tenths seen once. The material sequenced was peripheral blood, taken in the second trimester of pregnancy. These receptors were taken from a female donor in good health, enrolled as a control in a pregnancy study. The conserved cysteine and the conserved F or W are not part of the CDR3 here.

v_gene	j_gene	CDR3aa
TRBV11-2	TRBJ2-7	ASSPGTGYLREQY
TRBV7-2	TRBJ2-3	ASSLTSGTDTQY
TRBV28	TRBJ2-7	ASSPPGLADYEQY
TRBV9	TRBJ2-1	ASSFQTGPVYNEQF
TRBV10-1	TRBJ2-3	ASSDSSGRRADTQY
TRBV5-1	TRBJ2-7	ASSDDRGAPYEQY
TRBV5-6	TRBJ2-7	ASSLVLEQY
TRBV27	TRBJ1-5	ASRGGHYSNQPQH
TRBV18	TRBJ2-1	ASSPQQGNNEQF
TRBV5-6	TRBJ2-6	ASGGTEVSSGANVLT
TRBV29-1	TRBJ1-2	SVEGSVRDGYT
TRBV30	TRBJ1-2	AWSRTVPSYT
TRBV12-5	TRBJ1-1	ASGLGQVVEAF
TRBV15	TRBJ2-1	ATRSGSSYNEQF
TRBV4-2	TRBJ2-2	ASSIYRGGGGPNTGELF
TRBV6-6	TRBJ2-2	AIFVARFANTGELF
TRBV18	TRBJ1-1	ASSPLGQGDTEAF
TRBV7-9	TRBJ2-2	ASIKQAGKANTGELF
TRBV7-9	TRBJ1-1	ASSQGNTEAF
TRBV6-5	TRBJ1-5	ASSYSAQGNQPQH
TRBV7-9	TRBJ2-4	ASSSLAKNIQY
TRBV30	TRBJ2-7	AWSVRYEQY
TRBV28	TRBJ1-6	ASSSTGQGKSPLH
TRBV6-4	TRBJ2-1	ASSERGAIVDEQF
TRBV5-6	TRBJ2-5	ASSPLGTGDFGEQY